Below, 17 T cell receptor beta chains from the same sample are listed, as sequenced in a study of cytomegalovirus exposure and HLA in healthy donors. This table comes from immunoSEQ multiplex PCR, and its TCRdb copy is limited to in-frame clones, with some not included. The sample lists over 120,000 clones, about 90% seen once, with around 5.9% in the top ten. The sample taken for sequencing was PBMCs. The receptor source for this set is a woman between 25 and 40 years old in good health and CMV-seropositive.

The gene calls are TRBV11-3 and TRBJ2-5; D possibly corresponds to TRBD2 (6 bases). The CDR3 is 15 amino acids. Between the trimmed V and J ends, which lost 1 base and 0 bases, there was a span of 9 bases. Germline assignment: CDR1 SGHNT and CDR2 YENEEA. CDR3 residues: CASSLGPSDQETQYF. The DNA of the CDR3 is TGTGCCAGCAGCTTAGGACCTAGCGACCAAGAGACCCAGTACTTC.

The rearrangement uses TRBV5-3 and TRBJ2-7, with 15 bases identical to TRBD2. TRBV5-3 is an ORF, and what it does is uncertain. There are 19 residues in the CDR3. Germline trimming cut 4 bases from V and 1 base from J; bases unmatched to any gene: 12. In nucleotides, the CDR3 is TGTGCCAGAAGCGAAAATATCGGACTAGCGGGAGGGGGTTCCTACGAGCAGTACTTC. Translating it yields CARSENIGLAGGGSYEQYF.

The table lists this clone with a count of one. The J gene is TRBJ2-5, the V gene TRBV28; 9 positions match TRBD1. This CDR3 has 15 residues. Germline V gene sequence: CDR1 MDHEN, CDR2 SYDVKM. With V trimmed by 5 bases and J by 1 base, 5 bases remained unmatched. Here the CDR3 reads CASSTGQGRQETQYF. DNA for the CDR3: TGTGCCAGCAGTACGGGACAGGGACGCCAAGAGACCCAGTACTTC.

The rearrangement uses TRBV2 and TRBJ2-7, with D possibly being TRBD1 (5 bases). The V end lost 3 bases, the J end lost 4 bases, and 13 bases lay between the germline ends. CDR1 and CDR2 (germline): SNHLY, FYNNEI. The CDR3 runs 14 residues. CDR3 sequence: CASSDRFQGYEQYF. DNA for the CDR3: TGTGCCAGCAGTGATAGGTTCCAGGGATACGAGCAGTACTTC.

For this clone: The junction departs from germline at one end; a sequencing error may be responsible. The chain carries TRBV2 and TRBJ2-3; 7 positions agree with TRBD1. CDR1 is SNHLY, CDR2 FYNNEI, per germline. This CDR3 region has 14 residues. The CDR3 region is CASREGTAVGTQYF. CDR3 DNA: TGTGCCAGCAGAGAAGGGACAGCCGTCGGTACGCAGTATTTT.

This chain uses TRBV7-9 with TRBJ1-2; the D gene is possibly TRBD1 (6 bases). CDR3 length: 14 residues. Germline V lookup: CDR1 SEHNR, CDR2 FQNEAQ (reference sequence). V lost 1 base, J lost 8 bases, and 14 bases lay in between. The CDR3 here is CASSLGIDRSGYTF. DNA for the CDR3: TGTGCCAGCAGCTTAGGGATCGACAGGAGCGGCTACACCTTC.

The chain carries TRBV19 and TRBJ2-2, with D unresolved. Deletions cut 1 base from V and 7 bases from J, with 13 bases between. CDR3 size: 15 residues. The germline V gene has CDR1 LNHDA and CDR2 SQIVND (reference sequence). The CDR3 region has the DNA TGTGCCAGTAGTATAGCAGCTAGAACGGGCGGGGAGCTGTTTTTT. Translation gives CASSIAARTGGELFF.

This chain links TRBV6-5 with TRBJ2-7; 7 bases align to TRBD1. The CDR3 runs 12 residues. CDR1 is MNHEY and CDR2 is SVGAGI in the germline V gene. The V and J ends lost 4 bases and 5 bases, in that order; junction bases with no gene match: 2. CDR3 DNA: TGTGCCAGCAGTTTCAGGGGGAACGAGCAGTACTTC. Amino acids: CASSFRGNEQYF.

CDR3 protein: CASGGQGFSGANVLTF. The CDR3 bases are TGCGCCAGCGGGGGACAGGGGTTTTCTGGGGCCAACGTCCTGACTTTC. The genes are TRBV10-2 and TRBJ2-6; 10 nucleotides line up with TRBD1. Germline V gene sequence: CDR1 WSHSY, CDR2 SAAADI. V gave up 8 bases and J gave up 1 base; unmatched junction bases: 5. The CDR3 sequence is 16 residues long.

The CDR3 DNA is TGTGCCAGCAGCCCGACGGGACTAAACTACAATGAGCAGTTCTTC. Residues: CASSPTGLNYNEQFF. The V call is TRBV28, the J call TRBJ2-1; 7 positions match TRBD2. The CDR3 totals 15 residues. Germline V gene lookup returns CDR1 MDHEN and CDR2 SYDVKM. V lost 6 bases, J lost 3 bases, and 8 bases stayed unmatched.

The chain carries TRBV6-1 and TRBJ2-7; 7 positions match TRBD1. The V gene's germline CDR1 is MNHNS and CDR2 SASEGT. With 3 bases clipped from V and 6 bases from J, the junction kept 2 bases outside the gene matches. CDR3 length: 12 residues. The CDR3 sequence: CASSEYRGEQYF. The DNA for the CDR3 is TGTGCCAGCAGTGAGTACAGGGGCGAGCAGTACTTC.

This chain uses TRBV10-1 with TRBJ2-1; 12 positions agree with TRBD2. Trimming cost V 6 bases and J 0 bases; bases outside gene matches: 3. The CDR3 is 16 residues long. Germline lookup yields CDR1 WNHNN and CDR2 SYGVQD (reference sequence). The CDR3 loop is CASSAGLAGSYNEQFF. CDR3 in DNA: TGCGCCAGCAGCGCGGGACTAGCGGGCTCCTACAATGAGCAGTTCTTC.

The genes are TRBV28 and TRBJ2-1, with TRBD1 matching over 8 bases. This CDR3 region has 13 residues. Trimming at V came to 11 bases and at J to 5 bases, leaving 8 bases not matched to a gene. Looked up from germline, CDR1 is MDHEN and CDR2 is SYDVKM. The CDR3, as DNA: TGTGCCGCTACCAGGGGGCCGCACAATGAGCAGTTCTTC. It encodes CAATRGPHNEQFF.

The CDR3, as DNA: TGTGCCAGCAGCAAAAATTCGCAGGCAACCTACGAGCAGTACTTC. Translation: CASSKNSQATYEQYF. The genes are TRBV21-1 and TRBJ2-7; TRBD1, the table's D call, lacks a check against the DNA. TRBV21-1 is marked as a pseudogene. The CDR3 spans 15 residues.

The V and J genes are TRBV20-1 and TRBJ1-6; D gene uncertain. The CDR3 loop spans 11 amino acids. V shed 6 bases and J shed 8 bases, with 8 bases lying between them. Germline V gene lookup returns CDR1 DFQATT and CDR2 SNEGSKA (reference sequence). Here the CDR3 reads CSAAGYSPLHF. As DNA, the CDR3 is TGCAGTGCCGCGGGGTATTCACCCCTCCACTTT.

This chain links TRBV27 with TRBJ2-1; D call uncertain. V was trimmed by 5 bases and J by 4 bases, leaving 9 bases between them. The CDR3 is made up of 13 amino acids. Germline values: CDR1 MNHEY, CDR2 SMNVEV (reference sequence). The CDR3 protein is CASSLSTYNEQFF. CDR3 nucleotide sequence: TGTGCCAGCAGTCTGTCAACTTACAATGAGCAGTTCTTC.

The rearrangement uses TRBV7-3 and TRBJ2-2, with TRBD1 identical over 7 bases. After removal of 5 bases from V and 5 bases from J, the junction contained 5 bases not matched to a gene. Germline CDR1 SGHTA, CDR2 FQGTGA. This CDR3 has 14 amino acids. The CDR3 protein is CASSPTGPTGELFF. The CDR3 DNA reads as TGTGCCAGCAGCCCGACAGGGCCTACCGGGGAGCTGTTTTTT.